What follows describes a single T cell receptor (beta chain). Its antigen is unidentified. The DNA ends 3 residues before the CDR3 does, and the rest of the CDR3 is filled in from the germline J gene. The CDR3 loop spans 15 amino acids. Trimming left V 6 bases short and J 2 bases short, with 14 bases between. Germline CDR1 and CDR2: LNHDA and SQIVND (reference sequence). The sample is drawn from a study of T cells in women clearing cervical HPV infection. Findings and caveats of the study: Cases carried less TRBV6-7 than controls: roughly 0.12% versus 0.17%. Combining TCR richness with V gene abundances gave approximately 0.8 AUC.

immunoSEQ multiplex PCR used an average of around 1,100 ng genomic DNA. Sequencing used immunoSEQ multiplex PCR; TCRdb keeps in-frame clones, though not all of them. This sample's table has tens of thousands of clones. V is TRBV19 and J is TRBJ1-5; D unresolved. The TCR sequence derives from a woman aged 18-70 years with a cervical HPV16 infection that either progressed to CIN3+ or cleared (not recorded which). Sample: blood buffy coat. The CDR3 loop reads CASRDFKEGNQPQHF. CDR3 bases read: TGTGCCAGTAGAGACTTCAAGGAGGGCAATCAGCCC.